The text below deals with one T cell receptor (beta chain). Antigen: not known. This entry is derived from a study of cytomegalovirus exposure and HLA in healthy donors. General observations from the study: One later analysis, an examination of the 120 or so validation repertoires, found that first-cohort TCR clusters tended to co-occur in them.

CDR3 length: 17 amino acids. V lost 5 bases and J lost 2; bases outside the gene matches: 10. Germline values: CDR1 SGHTA, CDR2 FQGNSA. Produced via immunoSEQ multiplex PCR; TCRdb's table is partial and in-frame only. The sample includes roughly 80,000 clones, approximately 94% of them seen just once. Sample: PBMCs. The TCR originated in a woman in her late teens or twenties in good health and CMV-seropositive. V usage is TRBV7-2 and J usage is TRBJ2-1; 9 bases line up with TRBD2. Here the CDR3 reads CASSPVASGTTYNEQFF. The CDR3 bases are TGTGCCAGCAGCCCAGTGGCTAGCGGGACCACCTACAATGAGCAGTTCTTC.